This T cell receptor (beta chain) was documented in a study of T-cell memory formation after mild COVID-19. Findings of the study overall: Clones that contracted clustered mainly in CM and EM if CD4+ and in EMRA if CD8+.

This clonotype was observed a few times. What it recognizes is unknown. The V gene lost 3 bases and the J gene lost 1 base, with 15 bases spanning the gap. CDR3 size: 16 residues. Germline CDR1 is ENHRY and CDR2 is SYGVKD. Amplification by 5'RACE using constant-segment primers produced TCR alpha and TCR beta cDNA libraries that carried sample barcodes and UMIs. MiXCR, applied by TCRdb to the 5' RACE reads, yields one record per CDR3 protein. The repertoire holds 350,000 to 500,000 distinct CDR3 sequences, with 23% as singletons. Sequenced input: PBMCs or a T cell subset sorted from them (not recorded which). This TCR came from an adult woman who had mild COVID-19 (a few samples of this study predate the infection). Cell type and time point are not known. V usage is TRBV10-3 and J usage is TRBJ1-1; a possible D gene is TRBD1 (5 bases). CDR3 loop: CAISDMGGGTNTEAFF. In DNA, the CDR3 is TGTGCCATCAGTGACATGGGGGGAGGGACGAACACTGAAGCTTTCTTT.